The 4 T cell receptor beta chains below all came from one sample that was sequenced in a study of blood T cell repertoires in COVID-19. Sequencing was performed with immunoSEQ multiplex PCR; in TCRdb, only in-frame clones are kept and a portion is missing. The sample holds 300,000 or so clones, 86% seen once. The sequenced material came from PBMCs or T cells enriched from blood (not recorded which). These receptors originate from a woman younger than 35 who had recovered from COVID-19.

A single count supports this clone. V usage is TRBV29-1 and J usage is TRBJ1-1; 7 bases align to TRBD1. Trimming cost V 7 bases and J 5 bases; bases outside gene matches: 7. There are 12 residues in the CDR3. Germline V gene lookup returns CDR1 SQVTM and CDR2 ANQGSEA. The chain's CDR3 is CSGDRVGTEAFF. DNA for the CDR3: TGCAGCGGTGACAGGGTGGGGACTGAAGCTTTCTTT.

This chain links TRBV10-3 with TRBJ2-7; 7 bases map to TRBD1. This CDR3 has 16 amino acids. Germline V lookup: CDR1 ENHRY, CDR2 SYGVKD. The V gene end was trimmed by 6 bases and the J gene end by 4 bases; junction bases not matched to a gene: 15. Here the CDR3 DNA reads TGTGCCATCAGCCTATTACAGGGGTCATCCCTATACGAGCAGTACTTC. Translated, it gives CAISLLQGSSLYEQYF.

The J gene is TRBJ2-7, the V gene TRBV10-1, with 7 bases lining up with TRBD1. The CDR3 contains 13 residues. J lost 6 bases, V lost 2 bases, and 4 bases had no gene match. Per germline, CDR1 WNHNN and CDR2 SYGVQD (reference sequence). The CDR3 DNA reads TGCGCCAGCAGTGAGGACAGGGACAGCGAGCAGTACTTC. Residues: CASSEDRDSEQYF.

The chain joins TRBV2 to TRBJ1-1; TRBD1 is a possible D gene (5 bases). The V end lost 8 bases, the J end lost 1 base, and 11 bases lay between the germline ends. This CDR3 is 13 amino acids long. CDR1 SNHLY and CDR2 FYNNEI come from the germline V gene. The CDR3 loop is CASLGQWNTEAFF. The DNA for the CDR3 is TGTGCCAGCCTCGGACAATGGAACACTGAAGCTTTCTTT.